These 20 T cell receptor beta chains originate from one sample sequenced in a study of T cells in Graves' hyperthyroidism and ophthalmopathy. RNA transcripts yielded amplified TCR beta CDR3 regions. HTBI primers were the set used in a first-round RT-PCR of the TCR CDR3. In TCRdb, the multiplex PCR reads were re-called with MiXCR into one record per CDR3 protein. The sample includes hundreds of thousands of distinct CDR3 sequences, about 15% of them seen just once. The sequencing input was blood. These receptors originate from a young man with Graves' ophthalmopathy.

This clonotype was observed many times. The CDR3 is CSETSGPYTQYF. The DNA for the CDR3 is TGCAGTGAGACTAGCGGTCCTTACACGCAGTATTTT. This chain connects TRBV20-1 to TRBJ2-3; 9 nucleotides align to TRBD2. The ends lost 7 bases at V and 9 bases at J; junction bases unmatched: 8. Germline V CDR1 and CDR2: DFQATT, SNEGSKA (reference sequence). The length of the CDR3 is 12 residues.

V is TRBV4-1 and J is TRBJ2-1, with D possibly matching TRBD2 (6 bases). Germline V lookup: CDR1 MGHRA, CDR2 YSYEKL. The CDR3 is made up of 14 amino acids. Trimming removed 5 bases from V and 4 bases from J, with 12 bases in between. CDR3 protein: CASSSWDLYNEQFF. The CDR3 nucleotides are TGCGCCAGCAGCTCCTGGGACTTGTACAATGAGCAGTTCTTC.

This clonotype came up many times. The gene calls are TRBV6-2 or TRBV6-3 and TRBJ2-5; 11 bases fit TRBD2. There are 16 residues in the CDR3. Germline values: CDR1 MNHEY, CDR2 SVGEGT. V gave up 2 bases and J gave up 1 base; unmatched junction bases: 3. The CDR3 protein is CASSYTGTSGQETQYF. The CDR3 bases are TGTGCCAGCAGTTACACGGGGACTAGCGGCCAAGAGACCCAGTACTTC.

V is TRBV5-6 and J is TRBJ2-5, with 9 positions matching TRBD2. The V segment lost 0 bases and the J segment 1 base; nucleotides outside the gene matches: 4. Germline lookup yields CDR1 SGHDT and CDR2 YYEEEE. This CDR3 has 16 residues. This CDR3 is CASSLVLAGLQETQYF. DNA for the CDR3: TGTGCCAGCAGCTTGGTCCTAGCGGGGCTCCAAGAGACCCAGTACTTC.

A note on this clonotype: Just one base apart from a much larger clone, this may be a read error. This chain connects TRBV6-2 or TRBV6-3 to TRBJ2-3; no clear D gene. Germline V gene lookup returns CDR1 MNHEY and CDR2 SVGEGT. The CDR3 consists of 14 residues. CDR3 amino acids: CASTSQGSTDTRYF. The CDR3 DNA is TGTGCCAGCACCTCCCAAGGCAGCACAGATACGCGGTATTTT.

This clonotype was observed a few times. CDR3 bases: TGTGCCAGCAGTTCTCCAGCCCCAGGGGTTCGCGAGCAGTACTTC. Amino acid sequence: CASSSPAPGVREQYF. The rearrangement joins TRBV27 to TRBJ2-7, with D perhaps matching TRBD1 (6 bases). V was clipped by 4 bases and J by 6 bases, with 19 bases between them. The germline gives CDR1 MNHEY, CDR2 SMNVEV (reference sequence). The CDR3 totals 15 residues.

Only a few counts were recorded for this clonotype. This chain joins TRBV27 and TRBJ2-7, with TRBD1 matching 9 bases. The CDR3 totals 14 residues. V shed 6 bases and J 5 bases; nucleotides not matched to a gene: 8. Germline V CDR1 and CDR2: MNHEY, SMNVEV (reference sequence). The DNA for the CDR3 is TGTGCCAGCAGACCTAGGGACAGGGAGCACGAGCAGTACTTC. It translates to CASRPRDREHEQYF.

The V call is TRBV29-1, the J call TRBJ1-2, with D possibly being TRBD1 (5 bases). Per germline, CDR1 SQVTM and CDR2 ANQGSEA. There are 13 residues in the CDR3. The V gene lost 4 bases and the J gene lost 2 bases, with 11 bases spanning the gap. The CDR3 region has the DNA TGCAGCGTTGCGTTAGACAGCAACTATGGCTACACCTTC. Translated, it gives CSVALDSNYGYTF.

This clonotype was detected ten times or more. The J gene is TRBJ2-1, the V gene TRBV7-8; tentatively, D is TRBD2 (6 bases). The CDR3 contains 16 residues. Between the trimmed V and J ends, which lost 5 bases and 5 bases, there was a span of 19 bases. Germline V gene lookup returns CDR1 SGHVS and CDR2 FQNEAQ. The CDR3: CASSGRAGMIHNEQFF. The CDR3 bases are TGTGCCAGCAGCGGACGTGCGGGAATGATCCACAATGAGCAGTTCTTC.

The V and J genes are TRBV27 and TRBJ1-2; no reliable D call. CDR1 is MNHEY, CDR2 SMNVEV, per germline (reference sequence). The CDR3 is made up of 14 amino acids. V was clipped by 0 bases and J by 4 bases, with 9 bases between them. The CDR3 nucleotides are TGTGCCAGCAGTTTATCCAACACCCTCTATGGCTACACCTTC. It specifies CASSLSNTLYGYTF.

J is TRBJ2-5 and V is TRBV5-1; 7 nucleotides agree with TRBD2. Germline CDR1 is SGHRS and CDR2 is YFSETQ. The CDR3 length is 13 residues. V dropped 3 bases and J dropped 7; count of bases not matched to a gene: 6. CDR3: CASSSGSGGTQYF. CDR3 coding DNA: TGCGCCAGCAGCTCAGGGTCGGGGGGGACCCAGTACTTC.

This clonotype has at least ten counts. The chain carries TRBV20-1 and TRBJ2-5, with TRBD2 matching 10 bases. This CDR3 spans 14 amino acids. The germline V gene has CDR1 DFQATT and CDR2 SNEGSKA (reference sequence). V was clipped by 2 bases and J by 5 bases; unmatched bases: 5. The CDR3: CSARSPSGSETQYF. The CDR3 DNA reads TGCAGTGCTAGATCTCCTAGCGGGAGTGAGACCCAGTACTTC.

This clonotype was found many times. The chain joins TRBV6-1 to TRBJ2-1, with 14 nucleotides matching TRBD2. The V gene end was trimmed by 4 bases and the J gene end by 8 bases; junction bases not matched to a gene: 4. Germline V gene sequence: CDR1 MNHNS, CDR2 SASEGT. This CDR3 is built from 15 residues. CDR3 nucleotide sequence: TGTGCCAGCAGTGGACTAGCGGGGGGGAAAGATGAGCAGTTCTTC. As protein: CASSGLAGGKDEQFF.

Points on this clonotype: Possible read error: a much larger clone is one base away. The chain combines TRBV30 with TRBJ2-5; TRBD2 might be the D (6 bases). The germline V gene encodes CDR1 GTSNPN and CDR2 SVGIG (reference sequence). Trimming pared 8 bases from V and 4 bases from J, leaving 17 bases between. The CDR3 consists of 13 residues. The CDR3 loop reads CATAWTNAETQYF. The DNA of the CDR3 is TGTGCCACTGCTTGGACTAACGCAGAGACCCAGTACTTC.

This clonotype was picked up many times. The J gene is TRBJ2-1, the V gene TRBV11-3; 10 nucleotides line up with TRBD2. Per the germline V gene, CDR1 is SGHNT and CDR2 is YENEEA. The CDR3 runs to 18 residues. J was trimmed by 4 bases and V by 0 bases; bases with no gene match: 9. The CDR3 DNA reads as TGTGCCAGCAGCTTAGATCATGCCGGGACTAGCGCTTACAATGAGCAGTTCTTC. Residues: CASSLDHAGTSAYNEQFF.

This clonotype was observed at least ten times. The chain couples TRBV5-1 to TRBJ1-2, with D possibly being TRBD1 (5 bases). This CDR3 spans 13 amino acids. CDR1 is SGHRS and CDR2 is YFSETQ in the germline V gene. V shed 7 bases and J shed 3 bases, with 13 bases lying between them. Written as DNA, the CDR3 is TGCGCCAGCGACCCGGGACGGCACTATGGCTACACCTTC. Residues: CASDPGRHYGYTF.

Ten or more counts support this clonotype. The V call is TRBV7-9, the J call TRBJ2-5; TRBD1 might be the D (5 bases). This CDR3 is 16 amino acids long. Looked up from germline, CDR1 is SEHNR and CDR2 is FQNEAQ (reference sequence). Trimming stripped 4 bases from V and 1 base from J, with 16 bases between. The CDR3 DNA reads as TGTGCCAGCAGCTCGATCTTTGGCAGGGTCCAAGAGACCCAGTACTTC. Encoded protein: CASSSIFGRVQETQYF. Full variable domain (outside the CDR3, taken from reference TRBV7-9 and TRBJ2-5): DTGVSQNPRHKITKRGQNVTFRCDPISEHNRLYWYRQTLGQGPEFLTYFQNEAQLEKSRLLSDRFSAERPKGSFSTLEIQRTEQGDSAMYLCASSSIFGRVQETQYFGPGTRLLVL.

This chain connects TRBV25-1 to TRBJ2-3, with D possibly being TRBD2 (5 bases). There are 12 residues in the CDR3. CDR1 MGHDK and CDR2 SYGVNS come from the germline V gene. Trimming left V 6 bases short and J 4 bases short, with 8 bases between. This CDR3 is CASRGAADTQYF. The DNA for the CDR3 is TGTGCCAGCAGGGGAGCCGCAGATACGCAGTATTTT.

The V gene is TRBV4-1, the J gene TRBJ1-5; D ambiguous. V lost 0 bases to trimming and J lost 4 bases, with 10 bases between them. CDR3 length: 15 residues. CDR1 and CDR2 from the germline V gene are MGHRA and YSYEKL. CDR3 protein: CASSQEPRGNQPQHF. The CDR3 DNA sequence: TGCGCCAGCAGCCAAGAGCCCCGAGGGAATCAGCCCCAGCATTTT.

In this sample, this clonotype turned up many times. The chain uses TRBV14 and TRBJ1-1; D is perhaps TRBD1 (5 bases). CDR1 and CDR2 (germline): SGHDN, FVKESK. The germline V and J ends were trimmed by 4 bases and 1 base, with 13 bases remaining between them. CDR3 length equals 15 residues. CDR3: CASSRNRNTNTEAFF. DNA of the CDR3: TGTGCCAGCAGCCGGAACAGGAATACGAACACTGAAGCTTTCTTT.